This TCR beta chain was sequenced in a study of T cell repertoires in cytomegalovirus infection. Study-wide findings and caveats: Cumulative frequency of public TCR beta families picked out carriers of CMV plus the relevant HLA.

With regard to this clonotype: Its antigen is unidentified.

One entry per CDR3 protein, called by TCRdb with MiXCR from the reads. The sample yields just under 550,000 distinct CDR3 sequences, roughly 29% seen once. Material: PBMCs. The source is a human donor in good health (CMV status not recorded). Some clones in this sample may be carry-over from other donors' samples.

CDR3 protein: CSASSRGSWTEAFF. In nucleotides, the CDR3 is TGCAGTGCTAGTTCCCGTGGGTCATGGACTGAAGCTTTCTTT. The chain recombines TRBV20-1 with TRBJ1-1, with D uncertain. Germline CDR1 and CDR2: DFQATT and SNEGSKA (reference sequence). The length of the CDR3 is 14 residues. Trimming removed 3 bases at V and 5 bases at J, with 16 bases between.